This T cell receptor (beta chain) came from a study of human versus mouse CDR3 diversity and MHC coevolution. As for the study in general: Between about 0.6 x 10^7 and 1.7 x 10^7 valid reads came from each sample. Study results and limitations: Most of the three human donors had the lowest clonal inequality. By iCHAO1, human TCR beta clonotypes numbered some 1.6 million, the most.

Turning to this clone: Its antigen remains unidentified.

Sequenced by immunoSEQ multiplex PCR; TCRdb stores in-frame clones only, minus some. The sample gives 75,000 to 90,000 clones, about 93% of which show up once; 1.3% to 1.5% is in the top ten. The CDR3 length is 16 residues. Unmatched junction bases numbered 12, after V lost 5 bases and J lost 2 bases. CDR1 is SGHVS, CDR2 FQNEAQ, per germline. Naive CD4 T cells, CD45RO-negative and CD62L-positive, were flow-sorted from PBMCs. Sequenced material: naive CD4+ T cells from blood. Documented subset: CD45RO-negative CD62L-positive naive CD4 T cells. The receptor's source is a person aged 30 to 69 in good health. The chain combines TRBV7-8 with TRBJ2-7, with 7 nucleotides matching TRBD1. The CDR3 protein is CASSQPLRQGAYEQYF. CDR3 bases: TGTGCCAGCAGCCAACCATTAAGACAGGGAGCCTACGAGCAGTACTTC.